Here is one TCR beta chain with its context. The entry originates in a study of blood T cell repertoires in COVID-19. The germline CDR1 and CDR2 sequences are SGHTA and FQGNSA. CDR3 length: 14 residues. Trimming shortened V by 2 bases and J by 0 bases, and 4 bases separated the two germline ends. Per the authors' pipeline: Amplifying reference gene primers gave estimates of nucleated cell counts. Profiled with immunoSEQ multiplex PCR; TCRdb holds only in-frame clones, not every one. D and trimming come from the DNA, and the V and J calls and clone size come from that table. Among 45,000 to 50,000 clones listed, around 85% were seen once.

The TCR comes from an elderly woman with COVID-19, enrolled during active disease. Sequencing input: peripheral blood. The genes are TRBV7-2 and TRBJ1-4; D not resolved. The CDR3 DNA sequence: TGTGCCAGCAGCTTAAGCTCAACTAATGAAAAACTGTTTTTT. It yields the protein CASSLSSTNEKLFF.